The next 20 T cell receptor beta chains were all read from a single sample in a study of T cells after yellow fever vaccination. One entry per CDR3 protein results from TCRdb running MiXCR on the 5' RACE reads. The table lists some 160,000 distinct CDR3 sequences, 9.3% of them singletons. Here the sequenced sample was CD8+ T cells sorted from PBMCs, taken 45 days after the yellow fever booster vaccination. The receptors stem from a man in his late teens or twenties who received the YFV17D yellow fever vaccine.

This clonotype was counted between two and nine times. The chain combines TRBV11-2 with TRBJ2-7; 8 positions agree with TRBD2. Unmatched junction bases numbered 10, after V lost 2 bases and J lost 4 bases. Germline CDR1 reads SGHAT; CDR2 reads FQNNGV. The CDR3 consists of 16 residues. DNA for the CDR3: TGTGCCAGCAGCTTACCCCCCGCGGGGGGCAGGTACGAGCAGTACTTC. This sequence encodes CASSLPPAGGRYEQYF. Full variable domain (missing parts from reference TRBV11-2 and TRBJ2-7): EAGVAQSPRYKIIEKRQSVAFWCNPISGHATLYWYQQILGQGPKLLIQFQNNGVVDDSQLPKDRFSAERLKGVDSTLKIQPAKLEDSAVYLCASSLPPAGGRYEQYFGPGTRLTVT.

This clonotype was recorded a few times. The chain recombines TRBV20-1 with TRBJ2-2; D remains unclear. The CDR3 has 14 residues. The germline V gene has CDR1 DFQATT and CDR2 SNEGSKA (reference sequence). The V end lost 0 bases, the J end lost 7 bases, and 12 bases lay between the germline ends. The CDR3 DNA reads as TGCAGTGCTAGAGACTTCGTGGGGTACGGGGAGCTGTTTTTT. Translated: CSARDFVGYGELFF.

J is TRBJ1-2 and V is TRBV27, with D possibly matching TRBD1 (6 bases). The germline V and J ends were trimmed by 4 bases and 7 bases, with 16 bases remaining between them. The CDR3 spans 14 residues. Germline assignment: CDR1 MNHEY and CDR2 SMNVEV (reference sequence). The chain's CDR3 is CASSSITGMVGYTF. As DNA, the CDR3 is TGTGCCAGCAGTTCTATAACAGGGATGGTTGGCTACACCTTC.

This rearrangement joins TRBV14 to TRBJ2-7; weak D call: TRBD2 (5 bases). CDR3 length: 12 amino acids. Per the germline V gene, CDR1 is SGHDN and CDR2 is FVKESK. V lost 8 bases and J 0 bases, leaving 8 bases between the germline ends. The CDR3 sequence: CASGETSYEQYF. For the CDR3, the DNA is TGTGCCAGCGGGGAGACCTCCTACGAGCAGTACTTC. Using reference TRBV14 and TRBJ2-7 for the parts outside the CDR3, the full variable domain is EAGVTQFPSHSVIEKGQTVTLRCDPISGHDNLYWYRRVMGKEIKFLLHFVKESKQDESGMPNNRFLAERTGGTYSTLKVQPAELEDSGVYFCASGETSYEQYFGPGTRLTVT.

The table lists this clonotype with a few counts. CDR3 in DNA: TGTGCCAGCAGACAGCCCCAGCATTTT. Translated: CASRQPQHF. The rearrangement links TRBV6-5 to TRBJ1-5, with D hard to call. With 6 bases removed from V and 7 bases from J, the gap between germline ends came to 1 base. Germline V gene lookup returns CDR1 MNHEY and CDR2 SVGAGI. The CDR3 extends over 9 amino acids.

The chain joins TRBV2 to TRBJ2-5; the match to TRBD1 covers 7 bases. V gave up 6 bases and J gave up 2 bases; unmatched junction bases: 9. This CDR3 region has 15 residues. Per the germline V gene, CDR1 is SNHLY and CDR2 is FYNNEI. Written as DNA, the CDR3 is TGTGCCAGCAGGGGGACAGCGATTCCTCAAGAGACCCAGTACTTC. Its protein is CASRGTAIPQETQYF.

The V and J genes are TRBV25-1 and TRBJ2-5, with a weak D call TRBD2 (6 bases). This CDR3 has 14 residues. Between the trimmed V and J ends, which lost 4 bases and 5 bases, there was a span of 14 bases. The germline gives CDR1 MGHDK, CDR2 SYGVNS. The CDR3 region is CASSAGDHPETQYF. As DNA, the CDR3 is TGTGCCAGCAGTGCGGGGGACCATCCGGAGACCCAGTACTTC.

This sequence joins TRBV6-5 and TRBJ1-5; a possible D gene is TRBD1 (6 bases). Looked up from germline, CDR1 is MNHEY and CDR2 is SVGAGI. The length of the CDR3 is 14 residues. V gave up 3 bases and J gave up 6 bases, with 12 bases separating them. CDR3 DNA sequence: TGTGCCAGCAGTTATGAGGAAGGGGGTCAGCCCCAGCATTTT. Its translation: CASSYEEGGQPQHF.

The rearrangement joins TRBV7-9 to TRBJ2-3; the D call may be TRBD1 or TRBD2 (6 bases each). The CDR3 has 15 amino acids. Looked up from germline, CDR1 is SEHNR and CDR2 is FQNEAQ (reference sequence). The ends were cut back, 5 bases at V and 0 bases at J, with 12 bases in the middle. The CDR3 sequence is CASSPRGASTDTQYF. Written as DNA, the CDR3 is TGTGCCAGCAGCCCTAGGGGGGCTAGCACAGATACGCAGTATTTT.

The V gene is TRBV7-9, the J gene TRBJ1-2, with 8 bases aligning to TRBD1. V was clipped by 5 bases and J by 7 bases; unmatched bases: 3. Germline CDR1 SEHNR, CDR2 FQNEAQ (reference sequence). The CDR3 runs 12 residues. As DNA, the CDR3 is TGTGCCAGCAGCCGGACAGGGTCTGGCTACACCTTC. It codes for CASSRTGSGYTF.

This clonotype was seen at least ten times. This chain uses TRBV20-1 with TRBJ1-5; 7 bases are shared with TRBD1. Germline-derived CDR1 and CDR2 are DFQATT and SNEGSKA (reference sequence). This CDR3 region has 13 residues. V lost 6 bases and J lost 0; bases outside the gene matches: 2. This CDR3 reads CSAWTGSNQPQHF. DNA of the CDR3: TGCAGTGCGTGGACAGGTAGCAATCAGCCCCAGCATTTT.

There are many counts of this clonotype. This chain joins TRBV7-9 and TRBJ2-1, with TRBD2 matching over 10 bases. Germline V CDR1 and CDR2: SEHNR, FQNEAQ (reference sequence). The V and J ends lost 7 bases and 5 bases, in that order; junction bases with no gene match: 8. The CDR3 is 15 amino acids. DNA for the CDR3: TGTGCCAGCACCCCCCCACTAGCGGGAAACAATGAGCAGTTCTTC. Amino acid sequence: CASTPPLAGNNEQFF. The full variable domain, in which reference TRBV7-9 and TRBJ2-1 provide the parts outside the CDR3, is DTGVSQNPRHKITKRGQNVTFRCDPISEHNRLYWYRQTLGQGPEFLTYFQNEAQLEKSRLLSDRFSAERPKGSFSTLEIQRTEQGDSAMYLCASTPPLAGNNEQFFGPGTRLTVL.

This clonotype occurred many times. This rearrangement joins TRBV28 to TRBJ2-5; 9 bases align to TRBD2. The CDR3 is 15 residues long. Germline V CDR1 and CDR2: MDHEN, SYDVKM. V gave up 4 bases and J gave up 2 bases; unmatched junction bases: 5. The CDR3 DNA reads as TGTGCCAGCAGTTCCCTCACTAGCGGGCAAGAGACCCAGTACTTC. Protein sequence: CASSSLTSGQETQYF.

This clonotype was recorded a few times. The CDR3 region is CSVGGGEETQYF. CDR3 nucleotide sequence: TGCAGCGTGGGGGGCGGGGAAGAGACCCAGTACTTC. The chain couples TRBV29-1 to TRBJ2-5; D is perhaps TRBD1 or TRBD2 (6 bases each). V shed 6 bases and J shed 3 bases, with 11 bases lying between them. This CDR3 is 12 amino acids long. Germline loops: CDR1 SQVTM, CDR2 ANQGSEA.

This clonotype was counted a few times. The chain recombines TRBV21-1 with TRBJ2-7. TRBV21-1 is recorded as a pseudogene. This CDR3 comprises 13 residues. The DNA for the CDR3 is TGTGCCAGCAGCAAAGATCGGATTACCGAGCAGTACGTC. This encodes CASSKDRITEQYV.

The V and J genes are TRBV9 and TRBJ1-2; D remains ambiguous. Germline loops: CDR1 SGDLS, CDR2 YYNGEE. Trimming took off 0 bases at V and 0 bases at J, with 9 bases between the two ends. This CDR3 has 15 residues. The CDR3 coding sequence is TGTGCCAGCAGCGTAGCTCCGGGAGCTAACTATGGCTACACCTTC. It translates to CASSVAPGANYGYTF.

A few counts support this clonotype. The chain couples TRBV4-2 to TRBJ2-1, with D perhaps TRBD1 (6 bases). Germline CDR1 LGHNA, CDR2 YNFKEQ. Trimming stripped 1 base from V and 6 bases from J, with 19 bases between. The CDR3 loop spans 17 amino acids. This CDR3 reads CASSQGKGENPTNEQFF. CDR3 coding DNA: TGTGCCAGCAGCCAAGGGAAGGGGGAGAACCCCACCAATGAGCAGTTCTTC.

This clonotype was seen repeatedly, ten times or more. This chain uses TRBV5-4 with TRBJ1-2; D possibly corresponds to TRBD1 (5 bases). This CDR3 has 13 residues. V was trimmed by 3 bases and J by 3 bases, leaving 9 bases between them. Germline CDR1 reads SGHNT; CDR2 reads YYREEE (reference sequence). CDR3 nucleotide sequence: TGTGCCAGCAGCTCCCAGGGTGACTATGGCTACACCTTC. Amino acid sequence: CASSSQGDYGYTF.

This clonotype was picked up many times. V and J are TRBV4-2 and TRBJ2-6; D uncertain. CDR3 length: 20 amino acids. Germline CDR1 LGHNA, CDR2 YNFKEQ. Trimming removed 0 bases at V and 0 bases at J, with 18 bases between. The CDR3 DNA reads TGTGCCAGCAGCCAAGAAGCTGGCATCGTCATGCTCTCTGGGGCCAACGTCCTGACTTTC. This codes for CASSQEAGIVMLSGANVLTF.

V gene TRBV12-3 or TRBV12-4 combines with J gene TRBJ2-7; TRBD2 might be the D (6 bases). V was pared by 4 bases and J by 4 bases, with 14 bases between. The CDR3 spans 14 residues. The CDR3 DNA sequence: TGTGCCAGCAGTTGGGCGGGGCTGGGGTACGAGCAGTACTTC. This codes for CASSWAGLGYEQYF.